The 7 T cell receptor beta chains below all came from one sample that was sequenced in a study of T-cell reconstitution after alpha-beta-depleted transplantation in children. Unique molecular identifiers tagged the TCRbeta library. In TCRdb, the PCR reads were re-called with MiXCR into one record per CDR3 protein. In the table there are about 130,000 distinct CDR3 sequences, approximately 8.7% of which are singletons. Source: PBMCs, mostly from graft donor cells, taken 180 days after TCRalphabeta/CD19-depleted stem cell transplant. The source of these receptors is a girl under two years old who had a stem cell transplant for combined immunodeficiency, so the T cells may come from the graft donor.

The gene calls are TRBV6-1 and TRBJ2-1; weak D call: TRBD2 (6 bases). The V end lost 6 bases, the J end lost 0 bases, and 15 bases lay between the germline ends. CDR1 is MNHNS, CDR2 SASEGT, per germline. The CDR3 spans 16 residues. As DNA, the CDR3 is TGTGCCAGCAGGGCGGGACTCTTGAGCTCCTACAATGAGCAGTTCTTC. Its protein product is CASRAGLLSSYNEQFF.

The chain is built from TRBV12-3 or TRBV12-4 and TRBJ1-2; a possible D gene is TRBD1 (5 bases). This CDR3 contains 14 residues. V was pared by 6 bases and J by 8 bases, with 19 bases between. CDR3 sequence reads: CASSLGAGTTGYTF. CDR3 DNA sequence: TGTGCCAGCAGCCTCGGGGCGGGGACGACCGGCTACACCTTC.

This clonotype was recorded many times. The gene calls are TRBV18 and TRBJ1-1; D gene uncertain. V lost 0 bases and J 0 bases, leaving 8 bases between the germline ends. Germline V gene data show CDR1 as KGHSH and CDR2 as LQKENI. The CDR3 covers 15 residues. In nucleotides, the CDR3 is TGTGCCAGCTCACCACCACGAACGGTGAACACTGAAGCTTTCTTT. Its protein product is CASSPPRTVNTEAFF.

CDR3 protein: CASSKEEPLGLDYGYTF. CDR3 sequence (DNA): TGTGCCAGCAGCAAAGAAGAACCACTGGGGCTGGACTATGGCTACACCTTC. This rearrangement joins TRBV21-1 to TRBJ1-2; the DNA was not used to check the table's D call, TRBD1. TRBV21-1 is an annotated pseudogene. The CDR3 spans 17 residues.

This clonotype was recorded a few times. The J gene is TRBJ2-3, the V gene TRBV7-8, with 12 bases that match TRBD2. The CDR3 has 16 amino acids. Germline CDR1 SGHVS, CDR2 FQNEAQ. V gave up 4 bases and J gave up 1 base; unmatched junction bases: 3. This CDR3 reads CASSSRTSGGTDTQYF. The CDR3 DNA reads TGTGCCAGCAGCTCTCGGACTAGCGGGGGCACAGATACGCAGTATTTT.

The rearrangement uses TRBV12-3 or TRBV12-4 and TRBJ1-2; 9 bases agree with TRBD1. The CDR3 runs 16 residues. V was pared by 3 bases and J by 6 bases, with 11 bases of the junction left unmatched. The CDR3: CASSFGYRGQGNGYTF. The CDR3, as DNA: TGTGCCAGCAGTTTTGGCTACAGGGGGCAAGGGAATGGCTACACCTTC.

The sample holds a few counts of this clonotype. This sequence joins TRBV27 and TRBJ2-5, with a weak D call TRBD2 (6 bases). V was trimmed by 6 bases and J by 7 bases, leaving 18 bases between them. This CDR3 comprises 14 residues. Germline V gene lookup returns CDR1 MNHEY and CDR2 SMNVEV (reference sequence). This CDR3 reads CASRIGTFGGTQYF. The CDR3 bases are TGTGCCAGCAGGATTGGGACTTTCGGGGGGACCCAGTACTTC.